Listed below are T cell receptor beta chains from one sample, sequenced in a study of T cell repertoires in ileal Crohn's disease. Assay used: immunoSEQ multiplex PCR; TCRdb lists only in-frame clones, some missing. Among about 7,600 clones listed, about 67% were seen once. The specimen was ileal tissue. The receptors here all came from an adult with Crohn's disease. Both conserved end residues are part of each CDR3. The D gene is left open where the match is weak. Part of the rows lack a size; the others show once, few, many or a class for expanded clones.

v_gene	abundance	j_gene	d_gene	CDR3nt	CDR3aa
TRBV6-5	medium-sized	TRBJ2-7	TRBD2	TGTGCCAGCAGTTACGAGACTAGCGGGAGTTACGAGCAGTACTTC	CASSYETSGSYEQYF
TRBV28	NA	TRBJ2-5	NA	TGTGCCAGCAGCCAACCGGACGGGAGCCAAGAGACCCAGTACTTC	CASSQPDGSQETQYF
TRBV5-4	few	TRBJ1-2	NA	TGTGCCAGCAGCTTGCAGGTGGAATATGGCTACACCTTC	CASSLQVEYGYTF
TRBV29-1	NA	TRBJ2-7	NA	TGCAGCGTTGGACTAGGTCCCCACGAGCAGTACTTC	CSVGLGPHEQYF
TRBV5-1	NA	TRBJ2-1	NA	TGCGCCAGCAGCTTGGAAAGGGGGTCCTACAATGAGCAGTTCTTC	CASSLERGSYNEQFF
TRBV15	NA	TRBJ2-5	NA	TGTGCCACCAGCAGAGATGGGACCCAGTACTTC	CATSRDGTQYF
TRBV5-1	once	TRBJ1-2	NA	TGCGCCAGCAGGGGTGGGGAAGGCTACACCTTC	CASRGGEGYTF
TRBV13	NA	TRBJ1-5	TRBD1	TGTGCCAGCAGCCAAGGACAGGGTGGTCAGCCCCAGCATTTT	CASSQGQGGQPQHF
TRBV7-9	few	TRBJ1-1	TRBD1	TGTGCCAGCAGCCAAGGACGGACAGGGGGGACTGAAGCTTTCTTT	CASSQGRTGGTEAFF
TRBV11-2	once	TRBJ2-7	TRBD2	TGTGCCAGCAGCTTAGGCTCCGGACTAGCCGGATACGAGCAGTACTTC	CASSLGSGLAGYEQYF
TRBV7-3	once	TRBJ2-1	NA	TGTGCCAGCAGCTTAGGGGGGGCCTCAGAAAATGAGCAGTTCTTC	CASSLGGASENEQFF
TRBV5-1	NA	TRBJ2-1	TRBD2	TGCGCCAGCAGCTTTGGACTAGCGGGAGCCTACAATGAGCAGTTCTTC	CASSFGLAGAYNEQFF
TRBV2	NA	TRBJ1-3	NA	TGTGCCAGCAGTCTACCGGGGGGATCTGGAAACACCATATATTTT	CASSLPGGSGNTIYF
TRBV19	NA	TRBJ1-2	NA	TGTGCCAGTAAGCGGGGGGAGAATGGCTACACCTTC	CASKRGENGYTF
TRBV4-1	NA	TRBJ2-7	TRBD2	TGCGCCAGCAGCCAACCCCTAGCGGACTACTCCTACGAGCAGTACTTC	CASSQPLADYSYEQYF
TRBV19	NA	TRBJ1-5	NA	TGTGCCAGTAGTACTCTTCAGGGGACGAGTAGCAATCAGCCCCAGCATTTT	CASSTLQGTSSNQPQHF
TRBV2	NA	TRBJ2-2	NA	TGTGCCAGCAGTCGTACTCGGGCCAACACCGGGGAGCTGTTTTTT	CASSRTRANTGELFF
TRBV9	once	TRBJ2-3	TRBD2	TGTGCCAGCAGCGTAGGTAGCGGGATCGATACGCAGTATTTT	CASSVGSGIDTQYF
TRBV11-2	medium-sized	TRBJ2-1	TRBD2	TGTGCCAGCAGCTCCCCGGCGGGAGCGTACTCCTACAATGAGCAGTTCTTC	CASSSPAGAYSYNEQFF
TRBV25-1	NA	TRBJ2-7	NA	TGTGCCAGCAGTGAAAGGGGAGGGGGGACCCGCTCCTACGAGCAGTACTTC	CASSERGGGTRSYEQYF
TRBV7-9	NA	TRBJ2-1	TRBD2	TGTGCCAGCAGCTTTAGTAGCGGGCAGCAGTTCTTC	CASSFSSGQQFF
TRBV13	NA	TRBJ2-3	TRBD2	TGTGCCAGCAGCTTCTTCCCCGGGAGGGCCTTAGAAGATACGCAGTATTTT	CASSFFPGRALEDTQYF
TRBV27	NA	TRBJ2-7	NA	TGTGCCAGCAGTTTATCGGGGGGTTCTCGCTACGAGCAGTACTTC	CASSLSGGSRYEQYF
TRBV28	NA	TRBJ1-5	NA	TGTGCCAGCAGGGACAGCAATCAGCCCCAGCATTTT	CASRDSNQPQHF
TRBV27	once	TRBJ2-7	NA	TGTGCCAGCCGGCTAGCGACCCTCGGTCCCTACGAGCAGTACTTC	CASRLATLGPYEQYF
TRBV6-1	NA	TRBJ1-5	NA	TGTGCCAGCACCTCACAAAAAGGGGGCAATCAGCCCCAGCATTTT	CASTSQKGGNQPQHF
TRBV6-4	NA	TRBJ1-2	TRBD1	TGTGCCAGCAGTGCCGGGACAGGGTCCCTTCTTTATGGCTACACCTTC	CASSAGTGSLLYGYTF
TRBV29-1	NA	TRBJ2-1	NA	TGCAGCGTTTCAGGGGCCGGTTACAATGAGCAGTTCTTC	CSVSGAGYNEQFF